The clone carrying this TCR beta chain was seen more than once but under ten times. Its antigen is currently unknown. The data originate from a study of blood T cells in healthy people across ages. It was with a sample-barcoded 5' primer and a J-beta primer mix that a second PCR of about 6 to 12 cycles was run. Each CDR3 protein gets one entry after TCRdb re-called the 5' RACE reads with MiXCR. The sample lists roughly 800,000 distinct CDR3 sequences; roughly 50% were seen once. Healthy Caucasians from Russia aged about 6 to 100 served as donors. Each sample provided at least 6 micrograms of extracted total RNA. The study, taken as a whole, reports: Investigators viewed diversity estimates from one million T cells as underestimates, the study reported.

The CDR3 loop spans 14 amino acids. Losses at the gene ends were 4 bases for V and 4 bases for J; bases not matched to a gene: 2. In germline, CDR1 is SQVTM, CDR2 ANQGSEA. The source of this sequence is a man aged 80 or over in good health. The sequenced sample consisted of blood. This rearrangement joins TRBV29-1 to TRBJ2-1; 12 bases are shared with TRBD2. CDR3 region: CSVGGLAGYNEQFF. CDR3 nucleotides: TGCAGCGTTGGGGGACTAGCGGGTTACAATGAGCAGTTCTTC.